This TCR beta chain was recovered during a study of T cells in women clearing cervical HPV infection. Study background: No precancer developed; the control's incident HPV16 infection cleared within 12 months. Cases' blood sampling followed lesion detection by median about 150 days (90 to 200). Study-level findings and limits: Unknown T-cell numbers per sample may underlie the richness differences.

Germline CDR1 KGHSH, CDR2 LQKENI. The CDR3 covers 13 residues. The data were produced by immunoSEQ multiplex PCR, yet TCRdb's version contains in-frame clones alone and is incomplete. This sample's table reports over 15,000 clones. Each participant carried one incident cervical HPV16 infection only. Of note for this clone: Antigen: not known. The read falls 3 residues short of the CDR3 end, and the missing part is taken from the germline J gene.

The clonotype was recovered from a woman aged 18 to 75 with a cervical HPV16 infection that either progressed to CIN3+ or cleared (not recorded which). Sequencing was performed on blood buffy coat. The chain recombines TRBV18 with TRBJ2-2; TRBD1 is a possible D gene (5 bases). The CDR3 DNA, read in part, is TGTGCCAGCTCACCCTCTGGGGCCAACGTG. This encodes CASSPSGANV. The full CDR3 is CASSPSGANVLFF.